This TCR beta chain was captured in a study of blood T cell repertoires in COVID-19 (TCRdb year 2020). For context, the study as a whole: Samples covering the acute and convalescent phases of COVID-19 were provided by collaborators in the United States, Italy and Spain. The repertoires were made available in a free public database intended to serve as a resource for research on the immune response to SARS-CoV-2. The samples were drawn from two sources: the first 160 participants of the ongoing ImmuneRACE study, and 950 to 1,500 subjects contributed by 6 global collaborators. Sample metadata almost always included a de-identified subject ID, COVID-19 status, age in years and sex. Subjects who had been exposed to COVID-19, were actively infected with it, or had recovered from it provided the deeply sampled blood TCRbeta repertoires that made up the dataset. HLA class I and class II types, where available, came from metadata supplied by the sample provider rather than from assay-based typing. The material from the prospective study consisted of cDNA or gDNA derived from T cells, B-cell-depleted T cells, or PBMCs.

One collaborating source in Seattle enrolled patients while the patients were actively infected and followed the patients over time throughout the course of disease. Each collaborating institution followed its own protocols to collect whole blood in K2EDTA tubes. Collaborator samples were shipped for TCRbeta analysis as frozen whole blood, isolated PBMCs, or DNA extracted from either sample type. What the study reported, not specific to this receptor: The quantity of clinical and demographic metadata differed by source and by participant and was supplied without curation.

From the cysteine up to the phenylalanine, the CDR3 has a length of 13 residues. CDR3 DNA is the only sequence kept; it has 39 bases, read in frame from the first base. As encoded in the germline V gene, CDR1 is MNHEY while CDR2 is SVGAGI. Trimming at the junction amounts to 6 bases on V and 6 bases on J, and the germline ends lie 14 bases apart. TCRbeta CDR3 regions were amplified from genomic DNA using the immunoSEQ Assay, a bias-controlled multiplex PCR. The paper's data handling went like this. The number of nucleated cells in each sample was estimated by amplification of reference gene primers within the assay. To quantify the absolute abundance of each unique TCRbeta CDR3 rearrangement, sequence reads were collapsed and filtered. Productive Simpson clonality was computed per sample as the square root of Simpson's diversity index over productive rearrangements. TCRdb holds this immuneACCESS table with in-frame rearrangements only. Some clones are missing; in checked studies, unresolved V genes explain under half, and the rest has no known cause. Clone size and V and J calls were adopted from that table, with D and trimming inferred from the DNA. Here the sample has approximately 160,000 clones; around 84% occur a single time. The leading ten clones occupy 0.55% to 0.6% of the sample.

Details on this clone: Its target antigen remains unknown. Nothing much larger sits one base from this clone, and base qualities are not available.

This receptor chain uses TRBV6-5 and TRBJ1-2, with TRBD1 as a weak D call on 5 bases. The clonotype was recovered from a man aged 55-75 years with COVID-19, enrolled during active disease. The source material was peripheral blood. The nucleotide sequence reads TGTGCCAGCAGGACAGTTGGGCTCGATGGCTACACCTTC. This sequence encodes CASRTVGLDGYTF.